A single sample is the source of the 7 T cell receptor beta chains below, sequenced in a study of blood T cells in healthy people across ages. A second PCR of roughly 6 to 12 cycles used a sample-barcoded 5' primer and a J-beta primer mix. In TCRdb, the 5' RACE reads were re-called with MiXCR into one record per CDR3 protein. The sample gives around 400,000 distinct CDR3 sequences, about half of which show up once; over 40% is in the top ten. Source material: blood. Every receptor here comes from a man aged 55 to 69 in good health.

This chain links TRBV5-5 with TRBJ2-1; TRBD1 might be the D (6 bases). The CDR3 totals 14 residues. Germline CDR1 SGHKS, CDR2 YYEKEE (reference sequence). V was trimmed by 2 bases and J by 6 bases, leaving 12 bases between them. CDR3 loop: CASSLGTFGNEQFF. CDR3 coding DNA: TGTGCCAGCAGCTTAGGGACATTTGGCAATGAGCAGTTCTTC.

The chain has TRBV6-1 and TRBJ1-4, with 10 bases aligning to TRBD1. Germline CDR1 MNHNS, CDR2 SASEGT. This CDR3 region has 15 residues. Trimming cost V 3 bases and J 7 bases; bases outside gene matches: 5. The CDR3 DNA sequence: TGTGCCAGCAGTGATCCGGGACAGGGGTTTGAAAAACTGTTTTTT. Its translation: CASSDPGQGFEKLFF.

The V and J genes are TRBV29-1 and TRBJ2-6; D is ambiguous. CDR1 and CDR2 (germline): SQVTM, ANQGSEA. The CDR3 extends over 12 amino acids. The germline V and J ends were trimmed by 4 bases and 4 bases, with 5 bases remaining between them. CDR3 in DNA: TGCAGCGTTGTAACCGGGGCCAACGTCCTGACTTTC. It is translated as CSVVTGANVLTF. Together with reference TRBV29-1 and TRBJ2-6, the CDR3 gives the full variable domain: SAVISQKPSRDICQRGTSLTIQCQVDSQVTMMFWYRQQPGQSLTLIATANQGSEATYESGFVIDKFPISRPNLTFSTLTVSNMSPEDSSIYLCSVVTGANVLTFGAGSRLTVL.

There are many counts of this clonotype. The V gene is TRBV10-2, the J gene TRBJ1-2; maybe TRBD1 (6 bases). The CDR3 runs to 13 residues. V was shortened by 7 bases and J by 4 bases, with 13 bases between the two germline ends. Germline V lookup: CDR1 WSHSY, CDR2 SAAADI. CDR3 protein: CASTQGRAYGYTF. Written as DNA, the CDR3 is TGCGCCAGCACCCAGGGGAGGGCCTATGGCTACACCTTC.

The rearrangement links TRBV6-5 to TRBJ2-1; D gene ambiguous. The CDR3 totals 16 residues. Trimming removed 0 bases from V and 1 base from J, with 10 bases in between. From germline, CDR1 is MNHEY and CDR2 SVGAGI. CDR3 residues: CASSYSTGASYNEQFF. The CDR3 coding sequence is TGTGCCAGCAGTTACTCTACGGGTGCGTCCTACAATGAGCAGTTCTTC.

In its sample, this clonotype was seen once. The chain recombines TRBV6-4 with TRBJ2-3; D ambiguous. The CDR3 spans 13 residues. In germline, CDR1 is MRHNA, CDR2 SNTAGT. Trimming removed 8 bases at V and 6 bases at J, with 15 bases between. The CDR3 region has the DNA TGTGCCAGCTCCGAGGTCATGGGGGATACGCAGTATTTT. Its translation: CASSEVMGDTQYF.

The rearrangement uses TRBV12-5 and TRBJ2-1; 10 bases line up with TRBD1. The length of the CDR3 is 14 residues. V shed 5 bases, J shed 8 bases, and the junction held 6 bases outside the gene matches. Per germline, CDR1 LGHNT and CDR2 FRNRAP. The CDR3 reads CASGTGTGAYEQFF. CDR3 coding DNA: TGTGCTAGTGGTACCGGGACAGGGGCTTATGAGCAGTTCTTC.